This T cell receptor (beta chain) was profiled in a study of blood T cells in healthy people across ages. In the study overall: Researchers report that template switching captured about one barcoded beta molecule per two T cells.

With a J-beta primer mix and a sample-barcoded 5' primer, a second PCR ran 7 to 11 cycles. Each CDR3 protein is one row after TCRdb ran MiXCR on the 5' RACE reads. The data hold around 850,000 distinct CDR3 sequences, with roughly 35% observed a single time. V was cut by 0 bases and J by 5 bases, with 13 bases left in between. Looked up from germline, CDR1 is LGHNA and CDR2 is YSLEER. The CDR3 sequence is 15 residues long. The sample taken for sequencing was blood. The sequence was collected from a man aged 18 to 35 in good health. The chain uses TRBV4-3 and TRBJ1-2; D gene unclear. CDR3 in DNA: TGCGCCAGCAGCCAAGATATTAACCGACCGTATGGCTACACCTTC. Encoded protein: CASSQDINRPYGYTF.